What follows are 18 T cell receptor beta chains derived from one specimen sequenced in a study of blood T cell repertoires in COVID-19 (dated by TCRdb to 2020 to 2021). Library construction relied on the immunoSEQ multiplex PCR assay. Drawn from immuneACCESS, this table holds only the in-frame rearrangements with V and J called that TCRdb kept. Clones are partly lost; checked studies trace under half to an unresolved V gene and leave the rest unexplained. Present in this sample are a few hundred thousand clones, around nine tenths of which were seen just once. In total, the top ten clones hold 7% to 9% of the sample. Specimen: PBMCs or T cells enriched from blood (not recorded which). These receptors were obtained from a man between 25 and 39 years old in a cohort exposed to, infected with or recovered from COVID-19 (not recorded which).

This clone has just one count. The genes are TRBV10-1 and TRBJ2-7, with TRBD2 matching 8 bases. Trimming at V came to 2 bases and at J to 1 base, leaving 1 base not matched to a gene. The length of the CDR3 is 14 residues. Looked up from germline, CDR1 is WNHNN and CDR2 is SYGVQD (reference sequence). The CDR3 loop is CASSEQRESYEQYF. The CDR3 DNA reads TGCGCCAGCAGTGAGCAGCGGGAGTCCTACGAGCAGTACTTC.

This clone was counted between two and nine times. This sequence joins TRBV6-5 and TRBJ2-1; D uncertain. The length of the CDR3 is 15 residues. Per germline, CDR1 MNHEY and CDR2 SVGAGI. Between the trimmed V and J ends, which lost 7 bases and 1 base, there was a span of 14 bases. CDR3 DNA: TGTGCCAGCACCCCCGTCGCCGGGTCCTACAATGAGCAGTTCTTC. Translated, it gives CASTPVAGSYNEQFF.

The chain employs TRBV4-1 and TRBJ2-3; TRBD2 matches at 12 bases. The CDR3 contains 15 residues. The germline V gene has CDR1 MGHRA and CDR2 YSYEKL. V was clipped by 4 bases and J by 3 bases; unmatched bases: 2. The CDR3 reads CASSLLAGGTDTQYF. Written as DNA, the CDR3 is TGCGCCAGCAGCCTCCTAGCGGGAGGGACAGATACGCAGTATTTT.

V and J are TRBV28 and TRBJ2-1; 8 bases line up with TRBD2. This CDR3 contains 15 residues. The V gene end was trimmed by 6 bases and the J gene end by 3 bases; junction bases not matched to a gene: 7. Germline V gene lookup returns CDR1 MDHEN and CDR2 SYDVKM. The CDR3 DNA reads as TGTGCCAGCAGCCCCCGGGGGGGACGCTACAATGAGCAGTTCTTC. Translation gives CASSPRGGRYNEQFF.

The chain links TRBV5-1 to TRBJ2-7; 10 bases fit TRBD2. With V trimmed by 4 bases and J by 0 bases, 16 bases remained unmatched. Looked up from germline, CDR1 is SGHRS and CDR2 is YFSETQ. This CDR3 has 19 residues. The CDR3 DNA sequence: TGCGCCAGCAGCCCCGAAGGTAGCGGGAGGTCTGGCGGCTCCTACGAGCAGTACTTC. This translates into CASSPEGSGRSGGSYEQYF.

The J gene is TRBJ1-2, the V gene TRBV5-4; D is uncertain. The CDR3 length is 13 residues. Trimming removed 2 bases from V and 4 bases from J, with 9 bases in between. Germline CDR1 SGHNT, CDR2 YYREEE (reference sequence). The CDR3 loop is CASSFILGYGYTF. The DNA of the CDR3 is TGTGCCAGCAGCTTTATTCTCGGCTATGGCTACACCTTC.

This clone occurred a few times. The chain uses TRBV3-1 (or the pseudogene TRBV3-2) and TRBJ1-6; D remains ambiguous. The CDR3 is 15 amino acids. Germline lookup yields CDR1 LGHDT and CDR2 YNNKEL (reference sequence). V was cut by 5 bases and J by 3 bases, with 11 bases left in between. DNA for the CDR3: TGTGCCAGCAGCGCCCGAGCCGTCTATAATTCACCCCTCCACTTT. Protein: CASSARAVYNSPLHF.

The rearrangement uses TRBV7-9 and TRBJ1-5; possible D gene TRBD1, 6 bases. Germline-derived CDR1 and CDR2 are SEHNR and FQNEAQ (reference sequence). The V gene lost 10 bases and the J gene lost 4 bases, with 20 bases spanning the gap. This CDR3 has 15 amino acids. The CDR3 sequence is CATKIDRISNQPQHF. The CDR3 DNA is TGTGCCACCAAGATTGACAGGATCTCGAATCAGCCCCAGCATTTT.

V gene TRBV2 combines with J gene TRBJ1-5, with a possible D match to TRBD1 (5 bases). Germline assignment: CDR1 SNHLY and CDR2 FYNNEI. V was shortened by 3 bases and J by 5 bases, with 14 bases between the two germline ends. This CDR3 has 15 residues. CDR3 loop: CASSEGVPGDQPQHF. The DNA of the CDR3 is TGTGCCAGCAGTGAGGGAGTGCCGGGGGATCAGCCCCAGCATTTT.

V usage is TRBV4-3 and J usage is TRBJ1-6; D is uncertain. Per germline, CDR1 LGHNA and CDR2 YSLEER. CDR3 length: 16 amino acids. The V gene lost 0 bases and the J gene lost 9 bases, with 15 bases spanning the gap. The DNA of the CDR3 is TGCGCCAGCAGCCAAGATCAGACGGGGTCGGGTTCACCCCTCCACTTT. Amino acids: CASSQDQTGSGSPLHF.

J is TRBJ2-7 and V is TRBV5-1, with 8 bases that match TRBD2. J was trimmed by 1 base and V by 0 bases; bases with no gene match: 6. Germline-derived CDR1 and CDR2 are SGHRS and YFSETQ. The CDR3 covers 16 residues. CDR3 coding DNA: TGCGCCAGCAGCTTGGATTCGGGAGGGATTTCCTACGAGCAGTACTTC. It is translated as CASSLDSGGISYEQYF.

The genes are TRBV19 and TRBJ2-7; the D is unclear. The germline V gene encodes CDR1 LNHDA and CDR2 SQIVND (reference sequence). The CDR3 covers 15 residues. V was clipped by 4 bases and J by 0 bases, with 13 bases between them. CDR3 in amino acids: CASSTSSASSYEQYF. The CDR3 nucleotides read TGTGCCAGTAGTACATCATCTGCGAGCTCCTACGAGCAGTACTTC.

The J gene is TRBJ2-7, the V gene TRBV6-1; 8 bases agree with TRBD2. CDR3 length: 17 residues. Germline V gene lookup returns CDR1 MNHNS and CDR2 SASEGT. The V gene end was trimmed by 4 bases and the J gene end by 0 bases; junction bases not matched to a gene: 11. This CDR3 reads CASSAPSGGRSSYEQYF. DNA of the CDR3: TGTGCCAGCAGTGCCCCCAGCGGGGGCCGGAGCTCCTACGAGCAGTACTTC.

The V call is TRBV7-9, the J call TRBJ2-3; 8 nucleotides agree with TRBD2. The CDR3 covers 14 residues. Germline values: CDR1 SEHNR, CDR2 FQNEAQ (reference sequence). Losses at the gene ends were 1 base for V and 5 bases for J; bases not matched to a gene: 2. The CDR3 nucleotides read TGTGCCAGCAGCTTAGAAGCGGGAGTAGATACGCAGTATTTT. Residues: CASSLEAGVDTQYF.

The rearrangement joins TRBV27 to TRBJ1-2, with 7 bases fitting TRBD1. V trimming: 6 bases; J trimming: 8 bases; junction bases outside the gene matches: 6. The CDR3 loop spans 12 amino acids. CDR1 and CDR2 from the germline V gene are MNHEY and SMNVEV (reference sequence). The CDR3 spells CASRKQGRGYTF. The CDR3 nucleotides read TGTGCCAGCAGGAAACAGGGGAGAGGCTACACCTTC.

This clone was seen only once. The rearrangement links TRBV6-5 to TRBJ2-7; 7 bases map to TRBD2. V gave up 8 bases and J gave up 0 bases; unmatched junction bases: 4. This CDR3 has 13 residues. Per the germline V gene, CDR1 is MNHEY and CDR2 is SVGAGI. CDR3 sequence (DNA): TGTGCCAGCGGGAGGGCCGCCTCCTACGAGCAGTACTTC. Translating it yields CASGRAASYEQYF.

This clone showed up just once. J is TRBJ2-2 and V is TRBV5-1; D is possibly TRBD2 (6 bases). Trimming removed 2 bases at V and 6 bases at J, with 14 bases between. Germline V gene sequence: CDR1 SGHRS, CDR2 YFSETQ. The CDR3 extends over 15 amino acids. The CDR3 sequence: CASSFREYSPGELFF. The CDR3 DNA reads TGCGCCAGCAGCTTTCGGGAGTATTCCCCCGGGGAGCTGTTTTTT.

This clone was seen only once. The chain combines TRBV7-9 with TRBJ2-5; D may be TRBD2 (6 bases). Germline loops: CDR1 SEHNR, CDR2 FQNEAQ (reference sequence). CDR3 size: 15 residues. The ends were cut back, 4 bases at V and 1 base at J, with 13 bases in the middle. The CDR3, as DNA: TGTGCCAGCAGCTCTCGACGGGGGTTCCAAGAGACCCAGTACTTC. Amino acids: CASSSRRGFQETQYF.